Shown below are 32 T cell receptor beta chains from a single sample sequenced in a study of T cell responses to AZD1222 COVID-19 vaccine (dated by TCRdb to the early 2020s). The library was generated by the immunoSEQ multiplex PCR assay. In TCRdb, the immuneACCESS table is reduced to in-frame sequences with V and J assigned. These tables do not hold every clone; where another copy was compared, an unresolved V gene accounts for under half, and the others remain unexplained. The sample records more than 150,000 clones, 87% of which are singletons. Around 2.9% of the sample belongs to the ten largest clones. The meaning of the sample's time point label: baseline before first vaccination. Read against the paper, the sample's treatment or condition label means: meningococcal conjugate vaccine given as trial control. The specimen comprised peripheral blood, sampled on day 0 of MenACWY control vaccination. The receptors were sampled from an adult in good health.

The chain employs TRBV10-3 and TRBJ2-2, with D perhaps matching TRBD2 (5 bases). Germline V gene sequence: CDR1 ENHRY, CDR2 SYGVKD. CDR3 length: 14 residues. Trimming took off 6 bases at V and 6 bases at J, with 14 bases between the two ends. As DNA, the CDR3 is TGTGCCATCAGCGGCCGGTTGGGAGCCGGGGAGCTGTTTTTT. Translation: CAISGRLGAGELFF.

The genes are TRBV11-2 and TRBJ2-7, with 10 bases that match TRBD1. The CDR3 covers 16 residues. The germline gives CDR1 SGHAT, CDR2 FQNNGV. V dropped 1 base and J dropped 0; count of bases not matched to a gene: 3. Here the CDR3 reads CASSLAGQGTSYEQYF. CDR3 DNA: TGTGCCAGCAGCTTAGCGGGACAGGGGACCTCCTACGAGCAGTACTTC. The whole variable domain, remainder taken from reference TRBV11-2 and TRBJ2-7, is EAGVAQSPRYKIIEKRQSVAFWCNPISGHATLYWYQQILGQGPKLLIQFQNNGVVDDSQLPKDRFSAERLKGVDSTLKIQPAKLEDSAVYLCASSLAGQGTSYEQYFGPGTRLTVT.

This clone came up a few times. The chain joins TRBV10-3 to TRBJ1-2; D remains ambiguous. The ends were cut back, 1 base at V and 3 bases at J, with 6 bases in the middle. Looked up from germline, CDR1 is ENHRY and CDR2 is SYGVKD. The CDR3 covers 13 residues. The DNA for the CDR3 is TGTGCCATCAGTGAGTTGGCAGACTATGGCTACACCTTC. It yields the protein CAISELADYGYTF.

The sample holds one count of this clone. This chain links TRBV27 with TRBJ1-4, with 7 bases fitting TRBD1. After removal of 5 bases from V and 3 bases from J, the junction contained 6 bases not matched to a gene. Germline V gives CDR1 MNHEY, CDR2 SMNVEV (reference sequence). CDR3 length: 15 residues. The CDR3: CASSTGQRANEKLFF. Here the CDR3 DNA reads TGTGCCAGCAGTACGGGACAGCGGGCTAATGAAAAACTGTTTTTT.

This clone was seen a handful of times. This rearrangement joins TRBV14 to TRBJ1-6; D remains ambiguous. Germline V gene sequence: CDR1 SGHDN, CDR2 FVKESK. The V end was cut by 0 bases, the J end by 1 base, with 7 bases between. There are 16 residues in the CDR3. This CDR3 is CASSQDIGSYNSPLHF. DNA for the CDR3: TGTGCCAGCAGCCAAGATATTGGTTCCTATAATTCACCCCTCCACTTT.

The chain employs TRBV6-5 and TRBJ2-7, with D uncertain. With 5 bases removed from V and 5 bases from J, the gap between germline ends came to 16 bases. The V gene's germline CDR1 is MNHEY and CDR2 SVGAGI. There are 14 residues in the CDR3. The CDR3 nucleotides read TGTGCCAGCAGTCCGAGACCACAGTACCACGAGCAGTACTTC. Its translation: CASSPRPQYHEQYF.

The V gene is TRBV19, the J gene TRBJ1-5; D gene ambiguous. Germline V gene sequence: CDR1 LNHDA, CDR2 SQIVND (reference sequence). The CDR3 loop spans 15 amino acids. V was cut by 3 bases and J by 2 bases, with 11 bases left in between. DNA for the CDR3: TGTGCCAGTAGTATTGAACAGATCCGCAATCAGCCCCAGCATTTT. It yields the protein CASSIEQIRNQPQHF.

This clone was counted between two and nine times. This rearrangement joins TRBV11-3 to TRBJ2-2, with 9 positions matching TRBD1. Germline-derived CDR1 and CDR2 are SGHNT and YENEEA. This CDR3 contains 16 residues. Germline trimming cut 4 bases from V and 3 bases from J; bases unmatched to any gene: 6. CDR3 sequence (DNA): TGTGCCAGCAGCTCCGCCGGGACAGGGCACACCGGGGAGCTGTTTTTT. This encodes CASSSAGTGHTGELFF.

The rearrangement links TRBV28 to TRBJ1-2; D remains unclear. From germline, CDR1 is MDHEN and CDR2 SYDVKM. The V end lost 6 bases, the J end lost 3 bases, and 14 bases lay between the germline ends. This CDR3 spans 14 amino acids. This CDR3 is CASSPPAFYYGYTF. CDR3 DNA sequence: TGTGCCAGCAGCCCCCCAGCTTTCTACTATGGCTACACCTTC.

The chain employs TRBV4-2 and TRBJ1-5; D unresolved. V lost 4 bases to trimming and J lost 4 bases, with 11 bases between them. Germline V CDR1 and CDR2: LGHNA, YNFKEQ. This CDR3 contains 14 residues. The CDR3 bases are TGTGCCAGCAGCCCTGCACTAGTTAATCAGCCCCAGCATTTT. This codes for CASSPALVNQPQHF.

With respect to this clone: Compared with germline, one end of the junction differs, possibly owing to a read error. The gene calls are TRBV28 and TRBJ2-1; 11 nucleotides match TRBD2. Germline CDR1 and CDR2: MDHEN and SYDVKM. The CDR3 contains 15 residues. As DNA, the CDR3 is TGTGCCAGCAGCTTTCCTAGCGGGGGGACCGATTCACTCCTCTTC. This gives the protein CASSFPSGGTDSLLF.

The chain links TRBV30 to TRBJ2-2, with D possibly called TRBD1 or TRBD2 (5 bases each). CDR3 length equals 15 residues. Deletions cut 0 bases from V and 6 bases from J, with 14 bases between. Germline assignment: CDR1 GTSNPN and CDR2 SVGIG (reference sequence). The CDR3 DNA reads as TGTGCCTGGAGTGTTGGGACCCCGCCTCCCGGGGAGCTGTTTTTT. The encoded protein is CAWSVGTPPPGELFF.

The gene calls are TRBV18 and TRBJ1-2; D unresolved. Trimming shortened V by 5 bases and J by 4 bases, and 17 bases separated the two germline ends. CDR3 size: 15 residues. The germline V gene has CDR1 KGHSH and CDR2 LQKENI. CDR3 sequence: CASSGKRTEAYGYTF. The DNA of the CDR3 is TGTGCCAGCTCAGGAAAGCGAACGGAAGCCTATGGCTACACCTTC.

The CDR3 loop reads CASSSRPGHLYEQYF. For the CDR3, the DNA is TGTGCCAGCAGCTCCCGACCGGGACATCTCTACGAGCAGTACTTC. J is TRBJ2-7 and V is TRBV7-8; weak D call: TRBD1 (6 bases). The CDR3 covers 15 residues. Trimming removed 4 bases at V and 3 bases at J, with 16 bases between. Germline CDR1 and CDR2: SGHVS and FQNEAQ.

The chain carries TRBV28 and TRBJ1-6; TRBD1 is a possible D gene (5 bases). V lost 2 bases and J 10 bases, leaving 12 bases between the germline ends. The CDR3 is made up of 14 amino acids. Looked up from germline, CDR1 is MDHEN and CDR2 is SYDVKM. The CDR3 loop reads CASSLLGAASPLHF. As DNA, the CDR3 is TGTGCCAGCAGTTTACTCGGGGCAGCATCACCCCTCCACTTT.

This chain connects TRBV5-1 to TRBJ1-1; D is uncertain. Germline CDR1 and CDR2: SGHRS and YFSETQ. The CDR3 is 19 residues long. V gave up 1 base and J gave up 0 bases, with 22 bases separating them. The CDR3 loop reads CASSLRLLTPTSMNTEAFF. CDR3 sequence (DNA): TGCGCCAGCAGCTTGAGACTGTTGACCCCCACCTCAATGAACACTGAAGCTTTCTTT.

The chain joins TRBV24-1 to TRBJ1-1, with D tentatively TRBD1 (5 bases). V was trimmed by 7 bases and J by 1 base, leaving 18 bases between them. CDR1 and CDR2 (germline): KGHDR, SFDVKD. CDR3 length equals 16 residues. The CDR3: CATRSSGSVGNTEAFF. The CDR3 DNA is TGTGCCACCAGGTCGTCAGGGTCGGTAGGGAACACTGAAGCTTTCTTT.

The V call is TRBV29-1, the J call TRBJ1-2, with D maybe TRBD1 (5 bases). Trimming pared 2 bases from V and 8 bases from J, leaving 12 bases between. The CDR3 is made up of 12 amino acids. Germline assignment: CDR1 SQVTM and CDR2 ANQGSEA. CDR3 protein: CSVERERGGYTF. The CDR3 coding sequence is TGCAGCGTTGAAAGGGAGCGGGGGGGCTACACCTTC. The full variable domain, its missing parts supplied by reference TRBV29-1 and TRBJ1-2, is SAVISQKPSRDICQRGTSLTIQCQVDSQVTMMFWYRQQPGQSLTLIATANQGSEATYESGFVIDKFPISRPNLTFSTLTVSNMSPEDSSIYLCSVERERGGYTFGSGTRLTVV.

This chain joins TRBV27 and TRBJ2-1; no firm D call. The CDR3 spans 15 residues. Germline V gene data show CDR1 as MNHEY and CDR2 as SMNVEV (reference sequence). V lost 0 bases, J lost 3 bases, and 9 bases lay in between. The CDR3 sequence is CASSLSEKGYNEQFF. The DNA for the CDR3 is TGTGCCAGCAGTTTATCTGAAAAGGGCTACAATGAGCAGTTCTTC.

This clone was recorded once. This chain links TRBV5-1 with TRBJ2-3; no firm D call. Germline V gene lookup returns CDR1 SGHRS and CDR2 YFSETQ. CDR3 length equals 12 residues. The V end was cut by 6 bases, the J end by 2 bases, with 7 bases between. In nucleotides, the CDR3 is TGCGCCAGCATGGAGAACACAGATACGCAGTATTTT. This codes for CASMENTDTQYF.

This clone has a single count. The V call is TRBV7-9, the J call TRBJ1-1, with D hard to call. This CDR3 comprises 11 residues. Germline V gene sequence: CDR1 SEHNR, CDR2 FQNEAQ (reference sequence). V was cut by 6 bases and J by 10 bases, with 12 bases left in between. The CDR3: CASRPNWGAFF. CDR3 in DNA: TGTGCCAGCAGACCCAATTGGGGAGCTTTCTTT.

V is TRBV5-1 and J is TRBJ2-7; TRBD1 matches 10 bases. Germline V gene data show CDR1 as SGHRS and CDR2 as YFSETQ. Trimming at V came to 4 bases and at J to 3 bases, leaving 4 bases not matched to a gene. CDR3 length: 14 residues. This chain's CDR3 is CASSTGQGNYEQYF. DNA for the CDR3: TGCGCCAGCAGCACGGGACAGGGGAACTACGAGCAGTACTTC.

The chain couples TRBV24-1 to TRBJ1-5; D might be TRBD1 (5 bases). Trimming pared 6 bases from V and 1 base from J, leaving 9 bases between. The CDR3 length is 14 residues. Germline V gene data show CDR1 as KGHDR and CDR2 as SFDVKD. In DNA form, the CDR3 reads TGTGCCACCAGTCCCAGGGTGAGCAATCAGCCCCAGCATTTT. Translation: CATSPRVSNQPQHF.

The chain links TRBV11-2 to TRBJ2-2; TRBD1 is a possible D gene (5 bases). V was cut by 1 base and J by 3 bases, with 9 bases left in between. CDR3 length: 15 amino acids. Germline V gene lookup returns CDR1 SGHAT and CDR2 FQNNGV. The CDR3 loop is CASSLGAGYTGELFF. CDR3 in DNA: TGTGCCAGCAGCTTAGGCGCAGGGTACACCGGGGAGCTGTTTTTT.

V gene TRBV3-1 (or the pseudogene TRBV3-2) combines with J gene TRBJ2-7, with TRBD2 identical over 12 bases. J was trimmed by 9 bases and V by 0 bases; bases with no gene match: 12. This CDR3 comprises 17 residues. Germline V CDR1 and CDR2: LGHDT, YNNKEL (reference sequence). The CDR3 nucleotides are TGTGCCAGCAGCCAAGACAACGGAGGGACTAGCGGGCGCTCGCAGTACTTC. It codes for CASSQDNGGTSGRSQYF.

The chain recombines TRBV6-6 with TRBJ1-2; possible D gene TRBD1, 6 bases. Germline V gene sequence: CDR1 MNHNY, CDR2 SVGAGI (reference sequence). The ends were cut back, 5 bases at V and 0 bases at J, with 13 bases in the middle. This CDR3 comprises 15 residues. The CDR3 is CASSSPRGSNYGYTF. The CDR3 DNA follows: TGTGCCAGCAGTAGCCCCAGGGGCTCTAACTATGGCTACACCTTC.

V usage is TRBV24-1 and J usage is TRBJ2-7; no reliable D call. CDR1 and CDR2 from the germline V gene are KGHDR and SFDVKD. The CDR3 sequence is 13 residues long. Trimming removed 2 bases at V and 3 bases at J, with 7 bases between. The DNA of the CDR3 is TGTGCCACCAGTGATTCGGCTCGCTACGAGCAGTACTTC. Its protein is CATSDSARYEQYF.

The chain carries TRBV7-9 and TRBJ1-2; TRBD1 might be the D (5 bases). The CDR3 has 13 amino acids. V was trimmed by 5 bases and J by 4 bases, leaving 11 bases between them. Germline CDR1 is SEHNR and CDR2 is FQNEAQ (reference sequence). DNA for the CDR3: TGTGCCAGCAGCCCCGACAGCCTCTATGGCTACACCTTC. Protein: CASSPDSLYGYTF.

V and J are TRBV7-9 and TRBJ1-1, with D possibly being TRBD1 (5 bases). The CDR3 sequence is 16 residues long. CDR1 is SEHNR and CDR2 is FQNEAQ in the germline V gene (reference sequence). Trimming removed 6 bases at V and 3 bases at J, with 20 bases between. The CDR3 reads CASSSLRTSGDTEAFF. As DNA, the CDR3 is TGTGCCAGCAGTTCGCTCCGGACATCTGGAGACACTGAAGCTTTCTTT.

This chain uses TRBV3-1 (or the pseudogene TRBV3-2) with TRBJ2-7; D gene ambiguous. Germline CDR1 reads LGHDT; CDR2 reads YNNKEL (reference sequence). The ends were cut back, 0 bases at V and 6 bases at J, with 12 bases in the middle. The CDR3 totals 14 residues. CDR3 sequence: CASSQDLLDGEQYF. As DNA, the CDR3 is TGTGCCAGCAGCCAAGATCTACTTGACGGCGAGCAGTACTTC.

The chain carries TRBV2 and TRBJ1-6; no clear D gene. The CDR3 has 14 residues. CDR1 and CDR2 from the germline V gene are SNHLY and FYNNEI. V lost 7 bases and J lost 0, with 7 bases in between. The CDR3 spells CASKGSSYNSPLHF. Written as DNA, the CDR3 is TGTGCCAGCAAAGGTAGCTCCTATAATTCACCCCTCCACTTT.

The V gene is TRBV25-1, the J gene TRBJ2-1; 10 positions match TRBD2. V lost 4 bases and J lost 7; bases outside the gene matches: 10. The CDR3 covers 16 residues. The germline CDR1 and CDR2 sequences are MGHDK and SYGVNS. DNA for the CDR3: TGTGCCAGCAGTGCTAGCGGGGGCACGAGACAGAATGAGCAGTTCTTC. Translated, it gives CASSASGGTRQNEQFF.